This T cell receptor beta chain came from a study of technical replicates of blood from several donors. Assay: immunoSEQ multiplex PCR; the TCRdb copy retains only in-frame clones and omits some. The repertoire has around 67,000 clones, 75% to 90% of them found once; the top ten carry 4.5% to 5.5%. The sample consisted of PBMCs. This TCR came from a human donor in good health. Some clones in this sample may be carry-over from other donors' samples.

CDR3: CASSSDFSYNEQFF. The CDR3 DNA is TGTGCCAGCAGCTCCGACTTTTCCTACAATGAGCAGTTCTTC. This chain links TRBV7-3 with TRBJ2-1; no clear D gene. CDR3 length: 14 residues. The germline V and J ends were trimmed by 4 bases and 1 base, with 8 bases remaining between them. Germline V gene data show CDR1 as SGHTA and CDR2 as FQGTGA.